This T cell receptor beta chain was captured in a study of T cell responses to AZD1222 COVID-19 vaccine. Study observations and caveats: White British people made up most donors, females outnumbered males, and clonal diversity was possibly underestimated.

With respect to this clone: Its antigen is as yet unknown.

Libraries were prepared by immunoSEQ multiplex PCR; TCRdb keeps only in-frame clonotypes and omits some of them. The sample consists of roughly 120,000 clones, approximately 84% of them appearing once. This sequence originates from an adult in good health. The source material was peripheral blood, sampled on day 0 of AZD1222 vaccination.

The CDR3 is CASSPGTGGLVNTEAFF. The CDR3 DNA reads as TGTGCCAGCAGTCCCGGGACAGGGGGCTTGGTGAACACTGAAGCTTTCTTT. V is TRBV7-9 and J is TRBJ1-1; TRBD1 aligns across 12 bases. The CDR3 covers 17 residues. Looked up from germline, CDR1 is SEHNR and CDR2 is FQNEAQ (reference sequence). The V segment lost 6 bases and the J segment 0 bases; nucleotides outside the gene matches: 8.